A single T cell receptor beta chain is shown here with its context. The antigen remains unidentified. The V and J ends lost 3 bases and 1 base, in that order; junction bases with no gene match: 2. CDR3 length equals 14 residues. Per the germline V gene, CDR1 is ENHRY and CDR2 is SYGVKD. These data belong to a study of cytomegalovirus exposure and HLA in healthy donors. The wider study: It was reported in a later analysis that the 120 or so validation repertoires used the same platform as the approximately 690 first-cohort repertoires. General study findings and limits: The study flagged fewer than 200 TCR beta chains as cytomegalovirus-associated. Diagnosis of cytomegalovirus status made by the classifier reportedly showed high specificity and sensitivity.

TCRdb's table, derived via immunoSEQ multiplex PCR, lists solely in-frame clones and lacks some. The repertoire holds 190,000 or so clones, with 80% to 85% as singletons. The chain combines TRBV10-3 with TRBJ1-1; 7 bases fit TRBD1. The sequenced material came from PBMCs. The TCR comes from a woman between 18 and 29 years old in good health and CMV-seropositive. The DNA for the CDR3 is TGTGCCATCAGTGACAGGGGGGAGAACACTGAAGCTTTCTTT. Translated: CAISDRGENTEAFF.